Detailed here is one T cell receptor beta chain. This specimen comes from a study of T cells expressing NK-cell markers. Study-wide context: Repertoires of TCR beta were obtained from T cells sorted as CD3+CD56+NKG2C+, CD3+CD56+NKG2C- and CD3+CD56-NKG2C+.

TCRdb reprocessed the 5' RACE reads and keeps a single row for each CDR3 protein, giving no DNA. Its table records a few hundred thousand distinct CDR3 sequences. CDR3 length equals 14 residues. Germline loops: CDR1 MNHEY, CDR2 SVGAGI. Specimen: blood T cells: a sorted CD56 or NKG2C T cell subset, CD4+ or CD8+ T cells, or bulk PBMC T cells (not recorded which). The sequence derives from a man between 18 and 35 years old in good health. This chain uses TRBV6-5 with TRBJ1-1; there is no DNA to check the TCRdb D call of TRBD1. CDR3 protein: CASSYGKGWTEAFF.